The 27 T cell receptor beta chains given below trace back to one sample, sequenced in a study of T cells after yellow fever vaccination. Each CDR3 protein is one row after TCRdb ran MiXCR on the 5' RACE reads. The table records roughly 500,000 distinct CDR3 sequences, 15% to 20% of them present only once. Source: PBMCs, taken 15 days after the yellow fever booster vaccination. Receptors originate from a young man who received the YFV17D yellow fever vaccine.

This clonotype appeared many times. Here the CDR3 DNA reads TGTGCCAGCAGCTTGGGCCCGGGGGCCTACGAGCAGTACTTC. Protein: CASSLGPGAYEQYF. The genes are TRBV7-2 and TRBJ2-7; possible D gene TRBD2, 6 bases. Germline CDR1 and CDR2: SGHTA and FQGNSA. V lost 3 bases to trimming and J lost 2 bases, with 11 bases between them. The CDR3 consists of 14 residues.

The V call is TRBV7-9, the J call TRBJ2-3; D is possibly TRBD2 (5 bases). Germline-derived CDR1 and CDR2 are SEHNR and FQNEAQ (reference sequence). Trimming pared 2 bases from V and 4 bases from J, leaving 13 bases between. This CDR3 spans 15 amino acids. The CDR3 region has the DNA TGTGCCAGCAGCTTAAACCCGGGGATTTCAGATACGCAGTATTTT. This encodes CASSLNPGISDTQYF.

The rearrangement links TRBV9 to TRBJ2-3; D remains unclear. The ends were cut back, 6 bases at V and 5 bases at J, with 13 bases in the middle. Germline-derived CDR1 and CDR2 are SGDLS and YYNGEE. The CDR3 contains 13 residues. The CDR3: CASTAGLRDTQYF. In nucleotides, the CDR3 is TGTGCCAGCACGGCTGGGTTAAGAGATACGCAGTATTTT.

The chain joins TRBV20-1 to TRBJ2-1; D remains unclear. There are 14 residues in the CDR3. CDR1 and CDR2 (germline): DFQATT, SNEGSKA (reference sequence). The V and J ends lost 5 bases and 4 bases respectively, with 15 bases between them. In nucleotides, the CDR3 is TGCAGTGCTGCCCCCCCCGGCCGGTACAATGAGCAGTTCTTC. It yields the protein CSAAPPGRYNEQFF.

This chain uses TRBV11-2 with TRBJ2-7, with a tentative D call TRBD2 (6 bases). The V end lost 7 bases, the J end lost 6 bases, and 25 bases lay between the germline ends. The CDR3 loop spans 16 amino acids. In germline, CDR1 is SGHAT, CDR2 FQNNGV. CDR3 sequence reads: CASTPQGAGNGVEQYF. CDR3 in DNA: TGTGCCAGCACCCCTCAAGGGGCGGGGAACGGTGTCGAGCAGTACTTC.

The V call is TRBV28, the J call TRBJ2-5; possibly TRBD1 for D (7 bases). Germline assignment: CDR1 MDHEN and CDR2 SYDVKM. V lost 6 bases and J lost 5, with 16 bases in between. CDR3 length equals 14 residues. CDR3 loop: CASSPGGLEETQYF. CDR3 bases: TGTGCCAGCAGCCCAGGGGGGCTGGAGGAGACCCAGTACTTC. The entire variable domain, with the rest obtained from reference TRBV28 and TRBJ2-5, is as follows: DVKVTQSSRYLVKRTGEKVFLECVQDMDHENMFWYRQDPGLGLRLIYFSYDVKMKEKGDIPEGYSVSREKKERFSLILESASTNQTSMYLCASSPGGLEETQYFGPGTRLLVL.

A few counts support this clonotype. The chain recombines TRBV29-1 with TRBJ2-1, with a possible D match to TRBD2 (6 bases). CDR1 is SQVTM, CDR2 ANQGSEA, per germline. This CDR3 contains 13 residues. Trimming cost V 2 bases and J 3 bases, with 8 bases left between them. The CDR3 DNA reads TGCAGCGTTGAATCTAGCGACTACAATGAGCAGTTCTTC. Its translation: CSVESSDYNEQFF.

In this sample, this clonotype turned up a few times. The chain has TRBV3-1 and TRBJ2-1, with a weak D call TRBD2 (5 bases). Trimming removed 7 bases at V and 0 bases at J, with 7 bases between. The CDR3 sequence is 13 residues long. Germline loops: CDR1 LGHDT, CDR2 YNNKEL (reference sequence). CDR3 amino acids: CASMGSSYNEQFF. DNA of the CDR3: TGTGCCAGCATGGGGAGCTCCTACAATGAGCAGTTCTTC.

This clonotype was seen only a few times. The chain links TRBV27 to TRBJ1-5; TRBD1 is a possible D gene (6 bases). V shed 6 bases and J shed 7 bases, with 25 bases lying between them. Germline assignment: CDR1 MNHEY and CDR2 SMNVEV (reference sequence). The CDR3 contains 17 residues. The DNA for the CDR3 is TGTGCCAGCAGCTTGGGGGGGCAGTCTTGGTTGGGGCAGCCCCAGCATTTT. Translating it yields CASSLGGQSWLGQPQHF.

The chain employs TRBV28 and TRBJ2-7; weak D call: TRBD2 (6 bases). CDR1 and CDR2 (germline): MDHEN, SYDVKM. This CDR3 spans 11 amino acids. Trimming took 8 bases from V and 3 from J, leaving 8 bases between them. The CDR3 DNA reads as TGTGCCAGCGGGGACTTCTACGAGCAGTACTTC. It codes for CASGDFYEQYF.

The chain uses TRBV24-1 and TRBJ2-1; D unresolved. The CDR3 contains 16 residues. V was pared by 0 bases and J by 5 bases, with 13 bases between. CDR1 KGHDR and CDR2 SFDVKD come from the germline V gene. The CDR3 DNA reads TGTGCCACCAGTGATTTGCCGCCATTAGGAAACAATGAGCAGTTCTTC. Translated, it gives CATSDLPPLGNNEQFF.

This chain uses TRBV18 with TRBJ2-6; no definite D call. The CDR3 length is 14 residues. Trimming cost V 5 bases and J 4 bases, with 9 bases left between them. Germline-derived CDR1 and CDR2 are KGHSH and LQKENI. The CDR3 DNA reads TGTGCCAGCTCAAACTTAAAGGGGGCCAACGTCCTGACTTTC. Encoded protein: CASSNLKGANVLTF.

There are a few counts of this clonotype. This chain's CDR3 is CATSLGTGDGYTF. As DNA, the CDR3 is TGTGCCACCTCATTGGGAACCGGCGATGGCTACACCTTC. The chain joins TRBV12-3 or TRBV12-4 to TRBJ1-2, with D uncertain. V was shortened by 10 bases and J by 6 bases, with 18 bases between the two germline ends. The CDR3 is 13 amino acids.

V and J are TRBV5-1 and TRBJ2-3; 11 bases line up with TRBD1. CDR1 is SGHRS and CDR2 is YFSETQ in the germline V gene. The junction had 8 bases not matched to a gene; V was cut back by 0 bases and J by 2 bases. CDR3 size: 18 residues. CDR3 sequence: CASSLAGQGARSTDTQYF. DNA of the CDR3: TGCGCCAGCAGCTTGGCAGGACAGGGGGCGAGGTCCACAGATACGCAGTATTTT.

This clonotype was recorded a few times. The chain employs TRBV9 and TRBJ2-2; unclear D gene. The CDR3 runs 11 residues. The germline CDR1 and CDR2 sequences are SGDLS and YYNGEE. Trimming shortened V by 0 bases and J by 9 bases, and 3 bases separated the two germline ends. The DNA for the CDR3 is TGTGCCAGCAGCGTAGGGAGGGAGCTGTTTTTT. Residues: CASSVGRELFF.

This clonotype was picked up a small number of times. The chain joins TRBV10-3 to TRBJ2-3, with 10 bases fitting TRBD2. The ends lost 2 bases at V and 1 base at J; junction bases unmatched: 3. This CDR3 has 16 amino acids. Germline CDR1 is ENHRY and CDR2 is SYGVKD. DNA of the CDR3: TGTGCCATCAGTGAGACTAGCGGGGCTGGCACAGATACGCAGTATTTT. This encodes CAISETSGAGTDTQYF.

This clonotype was seen a few times. This chain joins TRBV29-1 and TRBJ2-7; 8 bases line up with TRBD2. Unmatched junction bases numbered 11, after V lost 7 bases and J lost 3 bases. The germline gives CDR1 SQVTM, CDR2 ANQGSEA. CDR3 length: 14 amino acids. CDR3 amino acids: CSASSGRENYEQYF. Here the CDR3 DNA reads TGCAGCGCAAGTTCCGGGAGGGAGAACTACGAGCAGTACTTC.

A few counts support this clonotype. This rearrangement joins TRBV5-5 to TRBJ2-2; 7 bases align to TRBD2. This CDR3 has 15 amino acids. V was pared by 4 bases and J by 4 bases, with 7 bases of the junction left unmatched. In germline, CDR1 is SGHKS, CDR2 YYEKEE (reference sequence). This CDR3 reads CASSPRGETTGELFF. CDR3 bases: TGTGCCAGCAGCCCACGGGGGGAGACCACCGGGGAGCTGTTTTTT.

The chain has TRBV6-2 or TRBV6-3 and TRBJ2-7; D remains unclear. The germline CDR1 and CDR2 sequences are MNHEY and SVGEGT. This CDR3 contains 11 residues. V lost 7 bases to trimming and J lost 5 bases, with 9 bases between them. Here the CDR3 DNA reads TGTGCCAGCACGGACCGGGACGAGCAGTACTTC. The encoded protein is CASTDRDEQYF.

This chain links TRBV18 with TRBJ2-1, with 7 bases matching TRBD2. V lost 5 bases to trimming and J lost 7 bases; unmatched junction nucleotides: 17. The CDR3 totals 17 residues. Germline CDR1 and CDR2: KGHSH and LQKENI. CDR3 nucleotide sequence: TGTGCCAGCTCATTGGGGGTAGTTGCGGGAGAAGGTAATGAGCAGTTCTTC. It is translated as CASSLGVVAGEGNEQFF.

In its sample, this clonotype was seen a few times. The chain uses TRBV7-2 and TRBJ2-7; 9 positions agree with TRBD2. Trimming removed 1 base from V and 4 bases from J; junction bases left unmatched: 8. CDR1 SGHTA and CDR2 FQGNSA come from the germline V gene. The CDR3 consists of 16 residues. As DNA, the CDR3 is TGTGCCAGCAGCTTAGTTGTCGGTAGCGGGGGATACGAGCAGTACTTC. This translates into CASSLVVGSGGYEQYF.

The chain recombines TRBV20-1 with TRBJ2-7; a possible D gene is TRBD2 (6 bases). V shed 4 bases and J shed 1 base, with 20 bases lying between them. Germline V gene lookup returns CDR1 DFQATT and CDR2 SNEGSKA (reference sequence). This CDR3 has 16 residues. The CDR3 bases are TGCAGTGCTACCTCCCAAAAGGCGGGAAGATCCTACGAGCAGTACTTC. Translated, it gives CSATSQKAGRSYEQYF.

This clonotype was detected many times. J is TRBJ2-3 and V is TRBV24-1; D call uncertain. The CDR3 is 16 amino acids. V was cut by 10 bases and J by 2 bases, with 21 bases left in between. Germline CDR1 is KGHDR and CDR2 is SFDVKD. DNA of the CDR3: TGTGCCACGAGGTCGTGCGACATCGATTACACAGATACGCAGTATTTT. This translates into CATRSCDIDYTDTQYF.

Notes on this clonotype: One end of the junction is discordant with germline, which a read error may explain. The chain employs TRBV5-1 and TRBJ1-5, with D perhaps matching TRBD1 (6 bases). The germline V gene has CDR1 SGHRS and CDR2 YFSETQ. The CDR3 consists of 15 residues. The CDR3 here is CASSLAGVSSQPQHF. CDR3 in DNA: TGCGCCAGCAGCTTGGCAGGGGTTAGCAGTCAGCCCCAGCATTTT.

This clonotype was seen a handful of times. The chain joins TRBV3-1 to TRBJ2-1; D ambiguous. There are 14 residues in the CDR3. Trimming removed 0 bases at V and 4 bases at J, with 7 bases between. Germline loops: CDR1 LGHDT, CDR2 YNNKEL (reference sequence). The CDR3 here is CASSQEAAYNEQFF. As DNA, the CDR3 is TGTGCCAGCAGCCAAGAGGCAGCATACAATGAGCAGTTCTTC.

The V and J genes are TRBV29-1 and TRBJ2-7; 7 nucleotides align to TRBD1. Trimming at V came to 1 base and at J to 2 bases, leaving 2 bases not matched to a gene. Germline V lookup: CDR1 SQVTM, CDR2 ANQGSEA. This CDR3 region has 13 residues. The DNA of the CDR3 is TGCAGCGTTGAAGGGGACAGAACCTACGAGCAGTACTTC. Protein: CSVEGDRTYEQYF.

This clonotype was detected a few times. The chain uses TRBV7-2 and TRBJ2-2, with D maybe TRBD2 (5 bases). Trimming took off 1 base at V and 6 bases at J, with 12 bases between the two ends. The CDR3 is 15 residues long. Germline V lookup: CDR1 SGHTA, CDR2 FQGNSA. The CDR3 nucleotides are TGTGCCAGCAGCTTAGGCAGCCGAGGGTCCGGGGAGCTGTTTTTT. This translates into CASSLGSRGSGELFF.